This TCR beta chain comes out of a study of OX40 agonist ivuxolimab in advanced cancers. Study as a whole: Clinicians treated patients with ivuxolimab, an agonistic anti-OX40 (CD134) antibody. Whole-study findings and limits: The antigens recognized by the expanded peripheral T cells, that is their antigen specificity, were not determined. At 0.1 to 3.0 mg/kg and by week 6, clonal expansion occurred in CD4+ and CD8+ blood T cells.

Using immunoSEQ multiplex PCR, the repertoire was profiled, and TCRdb retains in-frame clones only, with some absent. In the table there are tens of thousands of clones, about nine tenths of which are singletons. Concerning this clone itself: Its specificity is unknown.

Germline CDR1 and CDR2: SEHNR and FQNEAQ (reference sequence). V was pared by 6 bases and J by 9 bases, with 27 bases between. The CDR3 consists of 17 residues. The V gene is TRBV7-9, the J gene TRBJ1-3, with D perhaps matching TRBD1 (5 bases). This TCR was sampled from an adult with an advanced solid tumor such as melanoma, head and neck, liver or kidney cancer. The sample was CD4+ or CD8+ T cells sorted from blood, taken in a trial of the OX40 agonist ivuxolimab. CDR3 bases: TGTGCCAGCAGGTCCGCCTCGGCCGGGACTGCGCGGGTCACCATATATTTT. This gives the protein CASRSASAGTARVTIYF. Full variable domain (missing parts from reference TRBV7-9 and TRBJ1-3): DTGVSQNPRHKITKRGQNVTFRCDPISEHNRLYWYRQTLGQGPEFLTYFQNEAQLEKSRLLSDRFSAERPKGSFSTLEIQRTEQGDSAMYLCASRSASAGTARVTIYFGEGSWLTVV.